The 20 T cell receptor beta chains given below trace back to one sample, sequenced in a study of shared clonotypes between healthy human individuals. The assay was immunoSEQ multiplex PCR, and TCRdb's table has in-frame clones only and misses some. The data show around 2,000,000 clones, just under 95% seen once. The naive CD8 subset, CD45RO-negative cells positively selected for CCR7, excluded terminally differentiated effector memory CD45RA+ cells. What was sequenced was naive CD8+ T cells sorted from blood. Receptors were obtained from a man aged 18 to 35 in good health.

The J gene is TRBJ2-3, the V gene TRBV5-1; a possible D gene is TRBD2 (6 bases). The CDR3 has 16 amino acids. V was trimmed by 4 bases and J by 1 base, leaving 16 bases between them. Germline CDR1 SGHRS, CDR2 YFSETQ. CDR3 DNA: TGCGCCAGCAGCCCCCGGGTTAGCGGACGCACAGATACGCAGTATTTT. Its protein is CASSPRVSGRTDTQYF.

This sequence joins TRBV5-4 and TRBJ2-1; 8 positions match TRBD1. V lost 4 bases, J lost 7 bases, and 7 bases stayed unmatched. Germline assignment: CDR1 SGHNT and CDR2 YYREEE (reference sequence). The CDR3 loop spans 14 amino acids. Here the CDR3 DNA reads TGTGCCAGCAGCAACCCCGGGACAGGTAATGAGCAGTTCTTC. Translation gives CASSNPGTGNEQFF. Based on the CDR3 plus reference TRBV5-4 and TRBJ2-1, the full variable domain is ETGVTQSPTHLIKTRGQQVTLRCSSQSGHNTVSWYQQALGQGPQFIFQYYREEENGRGNFPPRFSGLQFPNYSSELNVNALELDDSALYLCASSNPGTGNEQFFGPGTRLTVL.

The chain uses TRBV6-1 and TRBJ1-2; D might be TRBD1 (5 bases). The ends were cut back, 1 base at V and 2 bases at J, with 8 bases in the middle. CDR1 and CDR2 from the germline V gene are MNHNS and SASEGT. The CDR3 length is 14 residues. The CDR3 region is CASSEEGLNYGYTF. The DNA for the CDR3 is TGTGCCAGCAGTGAAGAGGGGTTAAACTATGGCTACACCTTC.

This chain connects TRBV6-1 to TRBJ2-7, with TRBD2 matching 10 bases. Losses at the gene ends were 3 bases for V and 3 bases for J; bases not matched to a gene: 2. Germline V gene data show CDR1 as MNHNS and CDR2 as SASEGT. This CDR3 contains 14 residues. The DNA of the CDR3 is TGTGCCAGCAGTGACTCTAGCGGGGGCTACGAGCAGTACTTC. Its protein is CASSDSSGGYEQYF.

DNA of the CDR3: TGTGCCAGCAGCGCGGGACTAGCGGGGGCTCAGACCTACAATGAGCAGTTCTTC. It codes for CASSAGLAGAQTYNEQFF. This chain links TRBV7-8 with TRBJ2-1, with 14 bases that match TRBD2. CDR3 size: 18 residues. Germline CDR1 is SGHVS and CDR2 is FQNEAQ. Trimming at V came to 5 bases and at J to 2 bases, leaving 8 bases not matched to a gene. Supplemented by reference TRBV7-8 and TRBJ2-1, the full variable domain reads GAGVSQSPRYKVAKRGQDVALRCDPISGHVSLFWYQQALGQGPEFLTYFQNEAQLDKSGLPSDRFFAERPEGSVSTLKIQRTQQEDSAVYLCASSAGLAGAQTYNEQFFGPGTRLTVL.

The chain carries TRBV28 and TRBJ1-2; D not certain. Germline V gene lookup returns CDR1 MDHEN and CDR2 SYDVKM. This CDR3 spans 13 amino acids. The V end was cut by 4 bases, the J end by 6 bases, with 12 bases between. CDR3 sequence: CASSSWFGDGYTF. The DNA of the CDR3 is TGTGCCAGCAGTTCCTGGTTCGGGGATGGCTACACCTTC.

The gene calls are TRBV4-3 and TRBJ2-3; D may correspond to TRBD1 or TRBD2 (5 bases each). Between the trimmed V and J ends, which lost 4 bases and 8 bases, there was a span of 19 bases. CDR1 and CDR2 from the germline V gene are LGHNA and YSLEER. CDR3 length: 15 residues. The chain's CDR3 is CASSPSDGAGGTQYF. The CDR3 DNA reads TGCGCCAGCAGCCCATCGGACGGGGCGGGCGGTACGCAGTATTTT.

The chain is built from TRBV28 and TRBJ1-3; D is unclear. Trimming took 3 bases from V and 6 from J, leaving 6 bases between them. This CDR3 region has 12 residues. The germline gives CDR1 MDHEN, CDR2 SYDVKM. CDR3 coding DNA: TGTGCCAGCAGTTTTGACCTAAACACCATATATTTT. Amino acids: CASSFDLNTIYF.

The chain couples TRBV9 to TRBJ2-7, with D possibly matching TRBD2 (5 bases). The CDR3 spans 14 residues. The V end was cut by 4 bases, the J end by 3 bases, with 14 bases between. Per germline, CDR1 SGDLS and CDR2 YYNGEE. CDR3 in DNA: TGTGCCAGCAGCCCAGGACGTGGGAGCTACGAGCAGTACTTC. Translation: CASSPGRGSYEQYF.

The rearrangement links TRBV19 to TRBJ1-1, with 8 nucleotides matching TRBD1. Unmatched junction bases numbered 4, after V lost 6 bases and J lost 4 bases. The germline CDR1 and CDR2 sequences are LNHDA and SQIVND (reference sequence). CDR3 length equals 13 residues. The CDR3 region is CASSTTGATEAFF. The CDR3 nucleotides read TGTGCCAGTAGCACGACAGGGGCCACTGAAGCTTTCTTT.

V and J are TRBV5-1 and TRBJ1-1; D gene ambiguous. Deletions cut 0 bases from V and 6 bases from J, with 15 bases between. Per germline, CDR1 SGHRS and CDR2 YFSETQ. This CDR3 contains 15 residues. CDR3 bases: TGCGCCAGCAGCTTGGAGGGCGGGGTGTCCTCTGAAGCTTTCTTT. This sequence encodes CASSLEGGVSSEAFF. The whole variable domain, remainder taken from reference TRBV5-1 and TRBJ1-1, is KAGVTQTPRYLIKTRGQQVTLSCSPISGHRSVSWYQQTPGQGLQFLFEYFSETQRNKGNFPGRFSGRQFSNSRSEMNVSTLELGDSALYLCASSLEGGVSSEAFFGQGTRLTVV.

The chain is built from TRBV5-6 and TRBJ2-7; possibly TRBD1 or TRBD2 for D (6 bases each). Deletions cut 3 bases from V and 5 bases from J, with 24 bases between. CDR1 and CDR2 from the germline V gene are SGHDT and YYEEEE. The CDR3 totals 17 residues. Here the CDR3 reads CASSWGADLWEKHEQYF. CDR3 DNA sequence: TGTGCCAGCAGCTGGGGGGCCGACCTTTGGGAGAAGCACGAGCAGTACTTC.

The chain combines TRBV5-1 with TRBJ1-1; 11 nucleotides line up with TRBD1. V lost 4 bases and J lost 4; bases outside the gene matches: 12. The germline gives CDR1 SGHRS, CDR2 YFSETQ. The CDR3 loop spans 17 amino acids. The chain's CDR3 is CASSGFRDRGYGTEAFF. The CDR3 nucleotides are TGCGCCAGCAGCGGATTCCGGGACAGGGGGTATGGCACTGAAGCTTTCTTT. Full variable domain (remainder filled in from reference TRBV5-1 and TRBJ1-1): KAGVTQTPRYLIKTRGQQVTLSCSPISGHRSVSWYQQTPGQGLQFLFEYFSETQRNKGNFPGRFSGRQFSNSRSEMNVSTLELGDSALYLCASSGFRDRGYGTEAFFGQGTRLTVV.

The V call is TRBV29-1, the J call TRBJ1-4; 7 bases fit TRBD1. The CDR3 runs to 12 residues. Germline-derived CDR1 and CDR2 are SQVTM and ANQGSEA. V trimming: 7 bases; J trimming: 8 bases; junction bases outside the gene matches: 7. The CDR3 region is CSAEGGPEKLFF. The CDR3 DNA reads TGCAGCGCCGAAGGGGGCCCGGAAAAACTGTTTTTT. Full variable domain (rest looked up from reference TRBV29-1 and TRBJ1-4): SAVISQKPSRDICQRGTSLTIQCQVDSQVTMMFWYRQQPGQSLTLIATANQGSEATYESGFVIDKFPISRPNLTFSTLTVSNMSPEDSSIYLCSAEGGPEKLFFGSGTQLSVL.

The chain recombines TRBV28 with TRBJ2-1; possible D gene TRBD2, 5 bases. From germline, CDR1 is MDHEN and CDR2 SYDVKM. CDR3 size: 12 residues. V was pared by 2 bases and J by 8 bases, with 7 bases between. The CDR3 here is CASSLMGDEQFF. CDR3 sequence (DNA): TGTGCCAGCAGTTTAATGGGAGATGAGCAGTTCTTC.

V is TRBV29-1 and J is TRBJ1-2, with D possibly being TRBD1 (5 bases). CDR1 and CDR2 from the germline V gene are SQVTM and ANQGSEA. Trimming took 6 bases from V and 1 from J, leaving 15 bases between them. The CDR3 has 14 residues. The CDR3 coding sequence is TGCAGCGTGGAGGACAAGGGCTATAACTATGGCTACACCTTC. Residues: CSVEDKGYNYGYTF.

The chain combines TRBV5-6 with TRBJ2-7; 8 bases are a match to TRBD2. From germline, CDR1 is SGHDT and CDR2 YYEEEE. The CDR3 runs to 14 residues. Germline trimming cut 3 bases from V and 6 bases from J; bases unmatched to any gene: 8. The chain's CDR3 is CASSSGLGWSEQYF. The CDR3 coding sequence is TGTGCCAGCAGCTCGGGACTAGGATGGAGCGAGCAGTACTTC.

CDR3 in DNA: TGTGCCAGCAGCTCTCTGACTAGCGGGAGCGTCTATGAGCAGTTCTTC. Its protein is CASSSLTSGSVYEQFF. The V and J genes are TRBV7-8 and TRBJ2-1; TRBD2 agrees at 12 bases. There are 16 residues in the CDR3. Germline V lookup: CDR1 SGHVS, CDR2 FQNEAQ. Trimming removed 4 bases from V and 8 bases from J; junction bases left unmatched: 9.

In regard to this clone: The junction does not match germline at one end; this may be a read error. The rearrangement joins TRBV30 to TRBJ2-7; 8 nucleotides align to TRBD1. This CDR3 region has 14 residues. Germline values: CDR1 GTSNPN, CDR2 SVGIG (reference sequence). The chain's CDR3 is CASEHQGASFEQYF. CDR3 DNA: TGTGCCTCTGAACATCAGGGGGCTTCCTTCGAGCAGTACTTC.

As to this clone: Additional DNA sequences in this sample encode the identical CDR3. The V gene is TRBV4-3, the J gene TRBJ2-7; the D gene is possibly TRBD1 (6 bases). In germline, CDR1 is LGHNA, CDR2 YSLEER. Trimming shortened V by 0 bases and J by 2 bases, and 8 bases separated the two germline ends. This CDR3 has 14 residues. CDR3 amino acids: CASSQDRGTYEQYF. CDR3 nucleotide sequence: TGCGCCAGCAGCCAAGACAGGGGAACCTACGAGCAGTACTTC.